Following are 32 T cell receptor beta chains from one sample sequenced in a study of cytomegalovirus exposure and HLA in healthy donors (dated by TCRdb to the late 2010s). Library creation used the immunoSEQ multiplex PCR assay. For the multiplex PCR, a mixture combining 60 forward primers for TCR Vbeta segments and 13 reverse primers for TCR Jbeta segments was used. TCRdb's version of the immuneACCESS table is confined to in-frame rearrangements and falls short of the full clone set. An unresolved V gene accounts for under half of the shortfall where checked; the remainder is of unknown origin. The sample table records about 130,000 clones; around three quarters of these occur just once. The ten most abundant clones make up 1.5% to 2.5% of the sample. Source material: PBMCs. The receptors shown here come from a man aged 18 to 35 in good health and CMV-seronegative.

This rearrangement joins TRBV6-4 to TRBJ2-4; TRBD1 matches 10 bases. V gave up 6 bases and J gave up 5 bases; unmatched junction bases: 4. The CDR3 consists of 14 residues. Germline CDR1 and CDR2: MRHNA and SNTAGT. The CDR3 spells CASRGDRGENIQYF. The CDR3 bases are TGTGCCAGCAGGGGGGACAGGGGAGAAAACATTCAGTACTTC.

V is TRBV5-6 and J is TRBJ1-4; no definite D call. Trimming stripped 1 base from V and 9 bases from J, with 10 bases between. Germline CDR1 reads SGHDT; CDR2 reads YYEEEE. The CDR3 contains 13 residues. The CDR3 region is CASSLLAGKKLFF. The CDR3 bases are TGTGCCAGCAGCTTGTTGGCAGGAAAAAAACTGTTTTTT.

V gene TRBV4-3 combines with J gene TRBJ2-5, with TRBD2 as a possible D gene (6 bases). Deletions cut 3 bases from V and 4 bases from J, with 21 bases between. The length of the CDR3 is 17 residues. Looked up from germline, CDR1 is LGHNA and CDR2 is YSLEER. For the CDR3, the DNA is TGCGCCAGCAGCCAGTCGAATTCGGGAGTCCAGGGAGAGACCCAGTACTTC. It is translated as CASSQSNSGVQGETQYF.

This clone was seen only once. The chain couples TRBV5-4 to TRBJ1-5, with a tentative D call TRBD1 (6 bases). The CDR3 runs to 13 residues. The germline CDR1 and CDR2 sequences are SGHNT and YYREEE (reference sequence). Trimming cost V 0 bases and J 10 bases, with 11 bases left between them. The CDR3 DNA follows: TGTGCCAGCAGCTTGGGGAGGACAGACCCCCAGCATTTT. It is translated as CASSLGRTDPQHF. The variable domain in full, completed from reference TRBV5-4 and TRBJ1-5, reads ETGVTQSPTHLIKTRGQQVTLRCSSQSGHNTVSWYQQALGQGPQFIFQYYREEENGRGNFPPRFSGLQFPNYSSELNVNALELDDSALYLCASSLGRTDPQHFGDGTRLSIL.

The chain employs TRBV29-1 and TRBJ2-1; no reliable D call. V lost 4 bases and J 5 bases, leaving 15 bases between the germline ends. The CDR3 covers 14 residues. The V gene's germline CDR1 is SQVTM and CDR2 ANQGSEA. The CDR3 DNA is TGCAGCGTTGGGAGTCTTTTGGCCCACAATGAGCAGTTCTTC. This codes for CSVGSLLAHNEQFF.

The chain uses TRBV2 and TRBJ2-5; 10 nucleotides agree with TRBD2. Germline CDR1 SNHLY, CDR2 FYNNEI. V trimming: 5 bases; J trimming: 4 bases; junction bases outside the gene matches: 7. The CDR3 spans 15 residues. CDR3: CASSILAGIRETQYF. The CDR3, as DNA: TGTGCCAGCAGTATACTAGCGGGGATCCGAGAGACCCAGTACTTC.

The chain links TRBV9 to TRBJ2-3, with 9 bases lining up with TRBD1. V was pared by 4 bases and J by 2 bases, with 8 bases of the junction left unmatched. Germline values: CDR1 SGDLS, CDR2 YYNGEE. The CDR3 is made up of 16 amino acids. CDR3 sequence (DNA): TGTGCCAGCAGCCTTCAACAGGGGGCCCCCACAGATACGCAGTATTTT. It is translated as CASSLQQGAPTDTQYF.

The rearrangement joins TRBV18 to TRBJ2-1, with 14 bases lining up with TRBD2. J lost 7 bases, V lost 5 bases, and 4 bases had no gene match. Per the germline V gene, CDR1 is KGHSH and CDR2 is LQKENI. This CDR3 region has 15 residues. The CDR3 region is CASSSRTSGRNEQFF. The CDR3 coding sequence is TGTGCCAGCTCAAGCCGGACTAGCGGGAGGAATGAGCAGTTCTTC.

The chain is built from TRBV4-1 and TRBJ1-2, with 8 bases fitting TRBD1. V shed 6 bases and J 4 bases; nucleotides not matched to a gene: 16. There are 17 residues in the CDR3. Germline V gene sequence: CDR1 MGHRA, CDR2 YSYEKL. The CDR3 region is CASRDVGRGPSSYGYTF. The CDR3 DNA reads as TGCGCCAGCAGGGACGTAGGCAGGGGGCCCTCTTCCTATGGCTACACCTTC.

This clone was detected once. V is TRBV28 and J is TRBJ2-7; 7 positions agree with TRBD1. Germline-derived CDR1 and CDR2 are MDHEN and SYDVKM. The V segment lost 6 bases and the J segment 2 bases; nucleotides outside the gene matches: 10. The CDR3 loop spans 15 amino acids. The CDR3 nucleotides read TGTGCCAGCAGCCGACAGGGACGGTTTACCTACGAGCAGTACTTC. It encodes CASSRQGRFTYEQYF.

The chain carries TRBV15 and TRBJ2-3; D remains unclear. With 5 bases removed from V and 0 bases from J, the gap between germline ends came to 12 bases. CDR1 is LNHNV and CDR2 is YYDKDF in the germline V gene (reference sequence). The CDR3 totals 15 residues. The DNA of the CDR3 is TGTGCCACCAGCCCGCAAACGACTAGCACAGATACGCAGTATTTT. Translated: CATSPQTTSTDTQYF.

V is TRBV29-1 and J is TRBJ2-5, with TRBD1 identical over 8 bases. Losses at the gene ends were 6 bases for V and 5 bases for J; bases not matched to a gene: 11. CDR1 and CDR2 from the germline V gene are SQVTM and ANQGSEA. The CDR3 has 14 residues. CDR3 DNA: TGCAGCGTGGACATCGACAGGGGTTGGGAGACCCAGTACTTC. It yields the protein CSVDIDRGWETQYF.

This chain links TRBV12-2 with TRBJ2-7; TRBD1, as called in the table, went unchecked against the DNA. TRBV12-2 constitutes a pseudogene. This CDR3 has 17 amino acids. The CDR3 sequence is CASRLEGAGLLSFEQYV. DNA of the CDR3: TGTGCAAGTCGCTTAGAGGGGGCAGGGCTTTTATCGTTCGAGCAGTACGTC.

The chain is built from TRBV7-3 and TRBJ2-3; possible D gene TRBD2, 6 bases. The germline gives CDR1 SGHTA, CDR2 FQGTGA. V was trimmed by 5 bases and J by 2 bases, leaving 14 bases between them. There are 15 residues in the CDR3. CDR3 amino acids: CASSLGGLFTDTQYF. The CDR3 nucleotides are TGTGCCAGCAGCCTGGGGGGACTTTTCACAGATACGCAGTATTTT.

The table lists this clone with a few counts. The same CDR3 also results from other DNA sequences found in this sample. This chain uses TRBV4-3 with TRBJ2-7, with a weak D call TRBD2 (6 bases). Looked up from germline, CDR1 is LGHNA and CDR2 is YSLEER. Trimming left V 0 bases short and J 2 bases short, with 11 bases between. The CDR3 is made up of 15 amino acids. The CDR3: CASSQEPGVTYEQYF. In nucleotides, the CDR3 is TGCGCCAGCAGCCAAGAACCGGGAGTAACCTACGAGCAGTACTTC.

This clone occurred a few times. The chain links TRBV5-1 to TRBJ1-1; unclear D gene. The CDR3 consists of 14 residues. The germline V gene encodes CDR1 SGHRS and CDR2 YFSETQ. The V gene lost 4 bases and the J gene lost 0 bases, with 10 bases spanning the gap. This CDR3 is CASSTQELNTEAFF. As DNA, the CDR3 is TGCGCCAGCAGCACTCAGGAACTGAACACTGAAGCTTTCTTT.

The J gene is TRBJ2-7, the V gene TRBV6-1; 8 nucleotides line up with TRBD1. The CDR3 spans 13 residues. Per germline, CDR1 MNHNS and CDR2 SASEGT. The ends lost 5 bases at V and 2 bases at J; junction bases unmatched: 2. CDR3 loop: CASSRTGTYEQYV. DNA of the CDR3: TGTGCCAGCAGTAGGACAGGGACCTACGAGCAGTACGTC.

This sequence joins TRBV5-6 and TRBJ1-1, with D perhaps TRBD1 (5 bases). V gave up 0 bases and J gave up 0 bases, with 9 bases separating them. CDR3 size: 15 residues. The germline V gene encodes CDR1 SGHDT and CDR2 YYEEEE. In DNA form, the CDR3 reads TGTGCCAGCAGCTTGGAGGGGCGACTGAACACTGAAGCTTTCTTT. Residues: CASSLEGRLNTEAFF.

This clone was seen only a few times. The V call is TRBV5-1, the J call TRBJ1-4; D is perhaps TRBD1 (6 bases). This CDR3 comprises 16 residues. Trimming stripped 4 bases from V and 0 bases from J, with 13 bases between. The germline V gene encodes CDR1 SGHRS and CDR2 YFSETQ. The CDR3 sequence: CASSQDSPATNEKLFF. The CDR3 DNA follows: TGCGCCAGCAGCCAGGACAGCCCCGCAACTAATGAAAAACTGTTTTTT. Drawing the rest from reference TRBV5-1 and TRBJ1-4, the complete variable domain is KAGVTQTPRYLIKTRGQQVTLSCSPISGHRSVSWYQQTPGQGLQFLFEYFSETQRNKGNFPGRFSGRQFSNSRSEMNVSTLELGDSALYLCASSQDSPATNEKLFFGSGTQLSVL.

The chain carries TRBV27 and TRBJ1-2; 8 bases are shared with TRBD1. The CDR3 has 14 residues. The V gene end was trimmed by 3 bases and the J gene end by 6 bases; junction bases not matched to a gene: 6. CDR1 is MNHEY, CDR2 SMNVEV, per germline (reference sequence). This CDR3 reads CASSFTGTGDGYTF. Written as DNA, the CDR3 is TGTGCCAGCAGTTTCACCGGGACAGGAGATGGCTACACCTTC.

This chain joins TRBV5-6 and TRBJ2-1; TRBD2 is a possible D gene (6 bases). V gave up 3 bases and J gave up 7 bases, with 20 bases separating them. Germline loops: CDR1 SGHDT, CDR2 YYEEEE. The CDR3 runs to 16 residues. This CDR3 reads CASSSQIRGSGNEQFF. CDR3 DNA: TGTGCCAGCAGCTCGCAAATACGGGGGTCGGGGAATGAGCAGTTCTTC.

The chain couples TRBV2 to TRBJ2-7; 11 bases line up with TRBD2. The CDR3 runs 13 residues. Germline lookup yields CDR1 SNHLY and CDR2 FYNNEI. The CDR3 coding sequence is TGTGCCTCGCGTCGGGGACTAGCGGACGAGCAGCACGTC. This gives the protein CASRRGLADEQHV.

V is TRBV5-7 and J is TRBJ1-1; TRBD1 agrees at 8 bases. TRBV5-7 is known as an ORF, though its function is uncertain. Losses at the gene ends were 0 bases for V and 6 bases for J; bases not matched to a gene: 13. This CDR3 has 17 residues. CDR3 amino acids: CASSLVDRVEVWSEAFF. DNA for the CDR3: TGTGCCAGCAGCTTGGTGGACAGGGTTGAGGTTTGGTCTGAAGCTTTCTTT.

This CDR3 reads CASSRNAGDPPNTEAFF. CDR3 DNA: TGTGCCAGCAGTCGAAATGCGGGGGACCCACCGAACACTGAAGCTTTCTTT. V and J are TRBV7-3 and TRBJ1-1; TRBD1 might be the D (5 bases). CDR3 length: 17 amino acids. Germline V gives CDR1 SGHTA, CDR2 FQGTGA. Trimming shortened V by 6 bases and J by 1 base, and 21 bases separated the two germline ends. Full variable domain (missing parts from reference TRBV7-3 and TRBJ1-1): GAGVSQTPSNKVTEKGKYVELRCDPISGHTALYWYRQSLGQGPEFLIYFQGTGAADDSGLPNDRFFAVRPEGSVSTLKIQRTERGDSAVYLCASSRNAGDPPNTEAFFGQGTRLTVV.

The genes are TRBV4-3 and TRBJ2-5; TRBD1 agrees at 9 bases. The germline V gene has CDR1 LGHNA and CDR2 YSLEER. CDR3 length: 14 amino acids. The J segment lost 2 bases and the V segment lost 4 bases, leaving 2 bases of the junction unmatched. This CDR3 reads CASSRDREQETQYF. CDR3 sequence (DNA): TGCGCCAGCAGCCGGGACAGGGAACAAGAGACCCAGTACTTC.

CDR3 residues: CASSPNRELKGTEAFF. In nucleotides, the CDR3 is TGTGCCAGCTCACCAAACAGGGAGCTTAAAGGCACTGAAGCTTTCTTT. The V gene is TRBV18, the J gene TRBJ1-1, with a tentative D call TRBD1 (6 bases). The germline gives CDR1 KGHSH, CDR2 LQKENI. This CDR3 contains 16 residues. Trimming pared 2 bases from V and 4 bases from J, leaving 17 bases between.

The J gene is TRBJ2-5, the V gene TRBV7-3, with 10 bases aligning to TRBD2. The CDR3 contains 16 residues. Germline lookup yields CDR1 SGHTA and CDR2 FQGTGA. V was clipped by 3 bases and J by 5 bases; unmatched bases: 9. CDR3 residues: CASSFQGASGGETQYF. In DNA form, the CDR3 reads TGTGCCAGCAGCTTCCAGGGGGCTAGCGGGGGTGAGACCCAGTACTTC.

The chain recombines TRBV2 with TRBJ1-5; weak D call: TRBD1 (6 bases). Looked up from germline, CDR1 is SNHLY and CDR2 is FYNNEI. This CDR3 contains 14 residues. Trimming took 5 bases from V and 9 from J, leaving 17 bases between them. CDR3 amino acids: CASSPDRPSGPQHF. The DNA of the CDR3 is TGTGCCAGCAGTCCCGACAGGCCTTCGGGGCCCCAGCATTTT.

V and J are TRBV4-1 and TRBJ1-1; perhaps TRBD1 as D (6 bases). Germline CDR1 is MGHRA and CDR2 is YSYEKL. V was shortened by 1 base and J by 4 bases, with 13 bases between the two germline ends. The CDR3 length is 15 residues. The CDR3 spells CASSQGTDSVTEAFF. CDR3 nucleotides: TGCGCCAGCAGCCAAGGGACGGACAGCGTCACTGAAGCTTTCTTT.

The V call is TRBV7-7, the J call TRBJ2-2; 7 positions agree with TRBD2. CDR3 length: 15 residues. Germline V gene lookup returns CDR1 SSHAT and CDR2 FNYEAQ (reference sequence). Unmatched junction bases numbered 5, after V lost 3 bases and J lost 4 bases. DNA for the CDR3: TGTGCCAGCAGCTTGGGCAGGGAGGGCACCGGGGAGCTGTTTTTT. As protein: CASSLGREGTGELFF.

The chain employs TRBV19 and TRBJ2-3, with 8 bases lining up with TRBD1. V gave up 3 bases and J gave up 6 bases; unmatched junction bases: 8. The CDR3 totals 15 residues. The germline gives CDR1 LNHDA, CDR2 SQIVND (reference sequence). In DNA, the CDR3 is TGTGCCAGTAGTATGTTTCAGGGGGCGGCTGATACGCAGTATTTT. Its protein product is CASSMFQGAADTQYF.

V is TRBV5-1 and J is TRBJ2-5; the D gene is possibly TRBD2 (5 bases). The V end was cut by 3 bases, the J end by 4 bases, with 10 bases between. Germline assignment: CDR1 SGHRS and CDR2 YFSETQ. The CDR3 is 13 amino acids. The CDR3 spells CASSSGSAETQYF. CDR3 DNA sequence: TGCGCCAGCAGCTCTGGGAGCGCAGAGACCCAGTACTTC.